The source of this T cell receptor beta chain is a study of blood T cell repertoires in COVID-19. Across the whole study: COVID-19 samples collected from the United States, Italy and Spain covered acute and convalescent phases. The analysed material was cDNA or gDNA that came from T cells, B-cell-depleted T cells, or PBMCs.

Under the authors' procedure: Using reference gene primer amplification, nucleated cell counts were estimated. Sequenced by immunoSEQ multiplex PCR; TCRdb stores in-frame clones only, minus some. That table is the source of V, J and clone size, and D and trimming were worked out from the DNA. The sample holds roughly 41,000 clones, around four fifths seen once. CDR3 length equals 15 residues. The V gene end was trimmed by 5 bases and the J gene end by 2 bases; junction bases not matched to a gene: 7. Germline V gene data show CDR1 as SEHNR and CDR2 as FQNEAQ (reference sequence). The source is a woman older than 75 with acute or convalescent COVID-19. The rearrangement uses TRBV7-9 and TRBJ2-5, with 8 nucleotides matching TRBD2. Sample: peripheral blood. The DNA of the CDR3 is TGTGCCAGCAGCCCTCGGGGGGGTTTTCAAGAGACCCAGTACTTC. Its protein is CASSPRGGFQETQYF.